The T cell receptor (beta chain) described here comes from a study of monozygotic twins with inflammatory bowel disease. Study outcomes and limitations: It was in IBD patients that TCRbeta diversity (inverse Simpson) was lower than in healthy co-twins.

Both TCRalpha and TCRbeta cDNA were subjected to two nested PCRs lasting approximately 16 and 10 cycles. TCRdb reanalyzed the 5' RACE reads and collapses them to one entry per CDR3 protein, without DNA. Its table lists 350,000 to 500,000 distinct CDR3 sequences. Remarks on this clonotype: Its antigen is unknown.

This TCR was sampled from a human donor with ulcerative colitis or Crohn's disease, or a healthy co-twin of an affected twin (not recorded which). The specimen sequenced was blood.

The CDR3 loop reads CASSGQGAAGELFF. This rearrangement joins TRBV2 to TRBJ2-2; as DNA is missing, the TRBD1 call by TCRdb cannot be tested. Looked up from germline, CDR1 is SNHLY and CDR2 is FYNNEI. The CDR3 contains 14 residues.